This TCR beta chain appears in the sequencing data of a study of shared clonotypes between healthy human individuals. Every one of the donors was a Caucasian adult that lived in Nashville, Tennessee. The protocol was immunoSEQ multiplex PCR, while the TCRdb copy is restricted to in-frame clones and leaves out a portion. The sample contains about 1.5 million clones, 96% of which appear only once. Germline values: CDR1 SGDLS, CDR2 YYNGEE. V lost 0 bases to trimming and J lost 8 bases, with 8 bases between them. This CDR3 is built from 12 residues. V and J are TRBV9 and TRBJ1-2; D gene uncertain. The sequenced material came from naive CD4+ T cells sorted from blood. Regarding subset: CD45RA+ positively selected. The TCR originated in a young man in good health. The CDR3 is CASSVGVRGYTF. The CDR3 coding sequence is TGTGCCAGCAGCGTAGGGGTGAGAGGCTACACCTTC.